The 31 T cell receptor beta chains below come from one sample, sequenced in a study of blood T cell repertoires in COVID-19. The method was immunoSEQ multiplex PCR; TCRdb's version includes in-frame clones alone and lacks a portion of them. This table holds about 220,000 clones, roughly 81% found once. Sequencing input: peripheral blood. These receptors came from a man aged 45 to 65 who had recovered from COVID-19.

The chain has TRBV27 and TRBJ2-3, with D hard to call. Germline V lookup: CDR1 MNHEY, CDR2 SMNVEV (reference sequence). The CDR3 is 13 residues long. The ends were cut back, 3 bases at V and 2 bases at J, with 6 bases in the middle. CDR3 nucleotides: TGTGCCAGCAGTTTTCAGGCCACAGATACGCAGTATTTT. The encoded protein is CASSFQATDTQYF.

CDR3 sequence: CASSPVGTPEAFF. CDR3 nucleotide sequence: TGTGCCAGCTCACCAGTGGGGACACCTGAAGCTTTCTTT. The chain links TRBV18 to TRBJ1-1, with TRBD1 as a possible D gene (6 bases). Germline V CDR1 and CDR2: KGHSH, LQKENI. The V end was cut by 2 bases, the J end by 6 bases, with 10 bases between. The CDR3 covers 13 residues.

There are a few counts of this clone. The rearrangement joins TRBV6-2 or TRBV6-3 to TRBJ2-1, with 14 nucleotides matching TRBD2. Trimming cost V 0 bases and J 7 bases; bases outside gene matches: 8. Germline CDR1 reads MNHEY; CDR2 reads SVGEGT. The CDR3 is made up of 18 amino acids. The CDR3 is CASSYSGLAGAFGNEQFF. In DNA form, the CDR3 reads TGTGCCAGCAGTTACTCGGGACTAGCGGGAGCATTCGGGAATGAGCAGTTCTTC.

The rearrangement joins TRBV5-1 to TRBJ2-3; D is uncertain. With 5 bases removed from V and 2 bases from J, the gap between germline ends came to 15 bases. CDR3 length: 15 amino acids. Germline V lookup: CDR1 SGHRS, CDR2 YFSETQ. CDR3 in DNA: TGCGCCAGCAGGTACTTGGGCGAGAACACAGATACGCAGTATTTT. Translated: CASRYLGENTDTQYF.

On this clone itself: Distinct nucleotide sequences in the sample also encode this CDR3. The rearrangement uses TRBV28 and TRBJ2-2, with D hard to call. The CDR3 length is 15 residues. V lost 5 bases and J lost 2, with 12 bases in between. In germline, CDR1 is MDHEN, CDR2 SYDVKM. The CDR3 region is CASSLGTANTGELFF. CDR3 in DNA: TGTGCCAGCAGTCTCGGAACAGCAAACACCGGGGAGCTGTTTTTT.

V and J are TRBV7-6 and TRBJ2-5; 15 bases fit TRBD2. This CDR3 spans 17 amino acids. Germline values: CDR1 SGHVS, CDR2 FNYEAQ. V was pared by 5 bases and J by 5 bases, with 9 bases of the junction left unmatched. CDR3 in amino acids: CASSPRTSGRVRETQYF. DNA of the CDR3: TGTGCCAGCAGCCCAAGGACTAGCGGGAGGGTCCGGGAGACCCAGTACTTC. Combining the CDR3 with reference TRBV7-6 and TRBJ2-5 gives the whole variable domain GAGVSQSPRYKVTKRGQDVALRCDPISGHVSLYWYRQALGQGPEFLTYFNYEAQQDKSGLPNDRFSAERPEGSISTLTIQRTEQRDSAMYRCASSPRTSGRVRETQYFGPGTRLLVL.

Many counts were recorded for this clone. The CDR3 DNA reads TGTGCCAGCAGAGAGACAGCTAACTATGGCTACACCTTC. Residues: CASRETANYGYTF. The V gene is TRBV6-5, the J gene TRBJ1-2; TRBD1 is a possible D gene (5 bases). CDR3 length: 13 amino acids. V was cut by 6 bases and J by 0 bases, with 8 bases left in between. Germline assignment: CDR1 MNHEY and CDR2 SVGAGI.

The rearrangement links TRBV5-1 to TRBJ1-1; D ambiguous. Germline CDR1 and CDR2: SGHRS and YFSETQ. This CDR3 has 12 amino acids. V was shortened by 0 bases and J by 14 bases, with 14 bases between the two germline ends. In DNA form, the CDR3 reads TGCGCCAGCAGCTTGGAAAGCGGGGTGGGATTCTTT. The encoded protein is CASSLESGVGFF.

The CDR3 loop reads CASSVVWTGNTGELFF. In nucleotides, the CDR3 is TGTGCCAGCAGCGTAGTTTGGACAGGGAACACCGGGGAGCTGTTTTTT. V gene TRBV9 combines with J gene TRBJ2-2; 7 bases fit TRBD1. Germline CDR1 reads SGDLS; CDR2 reads YYNGEE. The CDR3 has 16 residues. Unmatched junction bases numbered 3, after V lost 0 bases and J lost 1 base.

This clone appeared a single time. The chain joins TRBV19 to TRBJ2-1, with D maybe TRBD2 (5 bases). The CDR3 is made up of 13 amino acids. Deletions cut 7 bases from V and 5 bases from J, with 12 bases between. Germline V gives CDR1 LNHDA, CDR2 SQIVND (reference sequence). The CDR3 is CASTKRGNNEQFF. CDR3 sequence (DNA): TGTGCCAGTACCAAACGAGGGAACAATGAGCAGTTCTTC.

This clone was picked up one time. In nucleotides, the CDR3 is TGTGCCAGCAGCTCGATACAGGGGGCGTCATACAATGAGCAGTTCTTC. Its translation is CASSSIQGASYNEQFF. V and J are TRBV7-9 and TRBJ2-1, with 9 bases fitting TRBD1. The CDR3 is made up of 16 amino acids. Germline V gene sequence: CDR1 SEHNR, CDR2 FQNEAQ (reference sequence). V dropped 4 bases and J dropped 4; count of bases not matched to a gene: 8.

This chain joins TRBV28 and TRBJ2-5; maybe TRBD2 (7 bases). CDR1 and CDR2 from the germline V gene are MDHEN and SYDVKM. The germline V and J ends were trimmed by 8 bases and 1 base, with 17 bases remaining between them. CDR3 length: 15 amino acids. The CDR3 protein is CASGGAGDIQETQYF. Here the CDR3 DNA reads TGTGCCAGCGGGGGGGCAGGGGACATCCAAGAGACCCAGTACTTC.

This clone was observed once. V usage is TRBV2 and J usage is TRBJ1-1, with a tentative D call TRBD1 (6 bases). V lost 5 bases to trimming and J lost 11 bases, with 15 bases between them. The CDR3 is 12 amino acids. Germline V gives CDR1 SNHLY, CDR2 FYNNEI. CDR3 region: CASSKEQGGAFF. Written as DNA, the CDR3 is TGTGCCAGCAGTAAGGAACAGGGTGGGGCTTTCTTT.

The chain links TRBV7-8 to TRBJ2-1; 11 bases are a match to TRBD1. CDR3 length: 15 amino acids. Trimming cost V 3 bases and J 4 bases; bases outside gene matches: 2. Germline-derived CDR1 and CDR2 are SGHVS and FQNEAQ. CDR3 nucleotide sequence: TGTGCCAGCAGCTTGGGACAGGGGGTTTACAATGAGCAGTTCTTC. This encodes CASSLGQGVYNEQFF. Full variable domain (remainder filled in from reference TRBV7-8 and TRBJ2-1): GAGVSQSPRYKVAKRGQDVALRCDPISGHVSLFWYQQALGQGPEFLTYFQNEAQLDKSGLPSDRFFAERPEGSVSTLKIQRTQQEDSAVYLCASSLGQGVYNEQFFGPGTRLTVL.

V is TRBV25-1 and J is TRBJ2-1; tentative D call: TRBD1 (7 bases). The CDR3 is 16 amino acids. From germline, CDR1 is MGHDK and CDR2 SYGVNS. Trimming left V 6 bases short and J 6 bases short, with 21 bases between. The CDR3 region is CASRGGRTGTSNEQFF. For the CDR3, the DNA is TGTGCCAGCAGGGGGGGTAGGACAGGTACATCCAATGAGCAGTTCTTC.

The J gene is TRBJ1-6, the V gene TRBV14, with D perhaps matching TRBD1 (5 bases). V dropped 1 base and J dropped 7 bases, with 8 bases sitting between them. The CDR3 extends over 14 amino acids. Germline V CDR1 and CDR2: SGHDN, FVKESK. CDR3 residues: CASSQGTPNSPLHF. CDR3 bases: TGTGCCAGCAGCCAAGGGACACCGAATTCACCCCTCCACTTT.

J is TRBJ1-1 and V is TRBV13; 7 bases align to TRBD1. Unmatched junction bases numbered 7, after V lost 6 bases and J lost 3 bases. From germline, CDR1 is PRHDT and CDR2 FYEKMQ (reference sequence). This CDR3 is 14 amino acids long. The CDR3 here is CASRKQGLDTEAFF. CDR3 DNA: TGTGCCAGCAGGAAACAGGGGTTGGACACTGAAGCTTTCTTT. Together with reference TRBV13 and TRBJ1-1, the CDR3 gives the full variable domain: AAGVIQSPRHLIKEKRETATLKCYPIPRHDTVYWYQQGPGQDPQFLISFYEKMQSDKGSIPDRFSAQQFSDYHSELNMSSLELGDSALYFCASRKQGLDTEAFFGQGTRLTVV.

The rearrangement uses TRBV27 and TRBJ2-7; D gene ambiguous. This CDR3 has 13 amino acids. V lost 5 bases and J lost 4, with 12 bases in between. The V gene's germline CDR1 is MNHEY and CDR2 SMNVEV (reference sequence). CDR3 residues: CASSDLARYEQYF. The CDR3 DNA is TGTGCCAGCAGTGATCTGGCGCGGTACGAGCAGTACTTC.

The chain joins TRBV7-2 to TRBJ2-5; D might be TRBD1 (6 bases). The length of the CDR3 is 13 residues. The V end was cut by 5 bases, the J end by 2 bases, with 9 bases between. Germline CDR1 reads SGHTA; CDR2 reads FQGNSA. CDR3 residues: CASSTDRQETQYF. The CDR3 bases are TGTGCCAGCAGCACGGACAGACAAGAGACCCAGTACTTC.

This clone was counted once. The V and J genes are TRBV6-5 and TRBJ2-5; a possible D gene is TRBD2 (6 bases). From germline, CDR1 is MNHEY and CDR2 SVGAGI. There are 14 residues in the CDR3. V was clipped by 8 bases and J by 5 bases, with 18 bases between them. The CDR3 region is CASGGAALGETQYF. The CDR3 nucleotides are TGTGCCAGCGGAGGGGCGGCCCTTGGGGAGACCCAGTACTTC.

The chain has TRBV7-6 and TRBJ2-2, with 10 bases fitting TRBD2. Unmatched junction bases numbered 2, after V lost 9 bases and J lost 1 base. This CDR3 has 14 amino acids. Germline-derived CDR1 and CDR2 are SGHVS and FNYEAQ. The DNA of the CDR3 is TGTGCCAGAGGACTAGCGGTGAACACCGGGGAGCTGTTTTTT. Amino acids: CARGLAVNTGELFF.

V gene TRBV28 combines with J gene TRBJ2-7; D is perhaps TRBD2 (6 bases). V shed 7 bases and J shed 7 bases, with 14 bases lying between them. The CDR3 spans 12 residues. Per germline, CDR1 MDHEN and CDR2 SYDVKM. This CDR3 is CASNFASVEQYF. In nucleotides, the CDR3 is TGTGCCAGCAACTTCGCTAGCGTTGAGCAGTACTTC.

V usage is TRBV21-1 and J usage is TRBJ1-3; TRBD1 is the table's D call and was not checked against the DNA. TRBV21-1 is described as a pseudogene. The CDR3 consists of 13 residues. The CDR3 DNA sequence: TGTGCCAGCAGCAAAGAAACAGAAAACACCATATATTTT. The encoded protein is CASSKETENTIYF.

The V call is TRBV6-5, the J call TRBJ1-6; TRBD1 is a possible D gene (5 bases). The CDR3 has 11 residues. Germline lookup yields CDR1 MNHEY and CDR2 SVGAGI. V was clipped by 8 bases and J by 8 bases, with 7 bases between them. In DNA form, the CDR3 reads TGTGCCAGCGGCAGGGATTCACCCCTCCACTTT. Encoded protein: CASGRDSPLHF.

The chain carries TRBV5-1 and TRBJ1-2; D possibly corresponds to TRBD1 (5 bases). The CDR3 length is 12 residues. Germline loops: CDR1 SGHRS, CDR2 YFSETQ. Trimming removed 0 bases from V and 8 bases from J, with 8 bases in between. The CDR3 is CASSLDQGGYTF. In DNA, the CDR3 is TGCGCCAGCAGCTTGGATCAGGGCGGCTACACCTTC.

The CDR3 DNA reads as TGTGCCACCGGGACAGGGGTAGGACAGCCCCAGCATTTT. Its protein is CATGTGVGQPQHF. The V and J genes are TRBV24-1 and TRBJ1-5; 10 bases map to TRBD1. The CDR3 length is 13 residues. V lost 9 bases to trimming and J lost 7 bases; unmatched junction nucleotides: 5. CDR1 and CDR2 (germline): KGHDR, SFDVKD.

The chain joins TRBV19 to TRBJ2-1; 10 bases agree with TRBD2. Trimming took 5 bases from V and 6 from J; bases not matched to a gene: 4. Looked up from germline, CDR1 is LNHDA and CDR2 is SQIVND (reference sequence). The length of the CDR3 is 14 residues. DNA of the CDR3: TGTGCCAGTAGTCTAGCGGGAGTGTCCAATGAGCAGTTCTTC. Amino acid sequence: CASSLAGVSNEQFF.

This chain links TRBV5-1 with TRBJ2-5, with D unclear. V was trimmed by 1 base and J by 0 bases, leaving 7 bases between them. The germline V gene encodes CDR1 SGHRS and CDR2 YFSETQ. The CDR3 contains 14 residues. CDR3 sequence reads: CASSLNTNQETQYF. The CDR3 nucleotides are TGCGCCAGCAGCTTGAACACCAACCAAGAGACCCAGTACTTC.

This clone has just a few counts. The J gene is TRBJ1-5, the V gene TRBV6-5; D unresolved. CDR3 length: 13 amino acids. The germline V and J ends were trimmed by 6 bases and 0 bases, with 6 bases remaining between them. Germline lookup yields CDR1 MNHEY and CDR2 SVGAGI. The CDR3 DNA is TGTGCCAGCAGAGAGAATAGCAATCAGCCCCAGCATTTT. Its protein product is CASRENSNQPQHF.

The chain carries TRBV7-9 and TRBJ2-3, with TRBD2 identical over 8 bases. The junction had 10 bases not matched to a gene; V was cut back by 7 bases and J by 4 bases. Germline assignment: CDR1 SEHNR and CDR2 FQNEAQ (reference sequence). The CDR3 spans 15 residues. CDR3 residues: CASTRKTSDADTQYF. The CDR3 DNA reads TGTGCCAGCACGCGGAAGACTAGCGATGCAGATACGCAGTATTTT.

The chain has TRBV28 and TRBJ1-2, with TRBD1 matching over 7 bases. Losses at the gene ends were 1 base for V and 2 bases for J; bases not matched to a gene: 1. CDR3 length equals 14 residues. Germline CDR1 MDHEN, CDR2 SYDVKM. Here the CDR3 reads CASSLSGGNYGYTF. CDR3 nucleotide sequence: TGTGCCAGCAGTTTATCAGGGGGGAACTATGGCTACACCTTC.